This TCR beta chain emerged from a study of CD8+CD57+ T cells in acquired aplastic anemia (dated by TCRdb to the late 2010s). Study-wide context: Extracted DNA from sorted CD4+ and CD8+ cells averaged around 3.2 ug, ranging from roughly 0.19 to 27.4 ug. A CD8+CD57+ expansion meant a frequency higher than the mean frequency seen in healthy subjects. Points the paper makes about the study in general: Approximately 31 CD8+ CDR3 sequences were found in both patients and controls but appeared to be highly expressed in patients and within the immunodominant clones of the patients. Patients and healthy controls showed no significant difference in CD8+ Simpson's diversity (P=0.060).

The germline V gene yields SGHVS for CDR1 and FQNEAQ for CDR2. The length of the CDR3 is 12 amino acids, counting both ends. The patients picked for sequencing were ones in whom flow cytometry had shown an expansion of CD8+CD57+ cells. Every patient had a diagnosis of severe acquired aplastic anemia based on International Study of Aplastic Anemia and Agranulocytosis and Camitta criteria. No therapy had been received by the patients at the time of blood sampling. In the study, sorted CD4+ and CD8+ blood T cells from patients with severe aplastic anemia and from healthy subjects underwent deep sequencing of TCR repertoires. Patients were enrolled under clinicaltrials.gov protocols 00001620, 01623167, 00001397, 00071045, 00081523 and 00961064 in the USA. Ficoll-Paque density gradient centrifugation was used to isolate peripheral blood mononuclear cells. Before DNA extraction, CD4+ and CD8+ T cells were sorted with FACS or magnetic beads.

Genomic DNA was used as template for profiling of TCR beta VDJ combinations and CDR3 sequences. An Illumina HiSeq 2000 was the platform used for TCR repertoire sequencing. As for how the authors treated the data: TRBV/TRBJ rearrangement plots, CDR3 size and DJ length profiles, and Simpson's diversity index were used to assess repertoires. Whichever DNA sequence was most abundant in the deep sequencing data was defined as the immunodominant clone. CDR3 amino acid sequences were checked for sharing across subjects and were also compared against the VDJdb database and published repertoires. The public sequencing data were trimmed at Q25 with fastp and processed into clonotypes with MiXCR by TCRdb, which kept only in-frame beta chains. Each CDR3 protein appears once, grouped with its most common genes and DNA. These V and J calls rely on TCRdb rather than the paper's analysis. This sample gives more than 250,000 distinct CDR3 sequences in total; about 80% of them show up just once. 40% to 50% of the sample lies in the top ten.

In regard to this clonotype: This clone's antigen is unknown. Without the conserved terminal phenylalanine or tryptophan, this CDR3 likely stems from a read error. No DNA is shown, since the ends of the CDR3 on it are uncertain; the CDR3 is the one TCRdb lists.

In this chain, TRBV7-8 is recombined with TRBJ2-5. Input material: sorted CD4+, CD8+, or CD8+CD57+ T cells (not recorded which) from PBMCs. The receptor's source is a human donor with aplastic anemia. CDR3 loop: CASSAAAETEYY.